What follows are 29 T cell receptor beta chains derived from one specimen sequenced in a study of vaccination and CD4 T cells after COVID-19. Antigens of these TCRs are unknown. Indicated treatment: approximately 11-day PBMC culture with coronavirus spike peptide pools or control peptides (ViraFEST assay). The Oncomine TCR Beta short-read assay was applied to DNA of cultured CD4+ T cells. TCRdb re-derived calls from the PCR reads in MiXCR, one entry per CDR3 protein. The sample consists of some 15,000 distinct CDR3 sequences, 60% to 75% of them appearing once. Input material: CD4+ T cells from blood, cultured in vitro. These receptors were taken from a human donor who had recovered from COVID-19.

CDR3 DNA: TGTGCCAGCAGCTTAGGAAGAGATCATAGCAATCAGCCCCAGCATTTT. Its translation: CASSLGRDHSNQPQHF. This rearrangement joins TRBV11-2 to TRBJ1-5; D unresolved. In germline, CDR1 is SGHAT, CDR2 FQNNGV. Trimming removed 1 base from V and 0 bases from J, with 10 bases in between. This CDR3 has 16 amino acids.

V is TRBV6-2 or TRBV6-3 and J is TRBJ2-2, with D possibly TRBD2 on 5 matching bases. CDR3 length: 13 residues. V was shortened by 8 bases and J by 3 bases, with 10 bases between the two germline ends. Germline CDR1 reads MNHEY; CDR2 reads SVGEGT. CDR3 DNA: TGTGCCAGCGGGAGTAGTGACACCGGGGAGCTGTTTTTT. This codes for CASGSSDTGELFF.

The V and J genes are TRBV6-2 or TRBV6-3 and TRBJ1-5, with 9 bases aligning to TRBD1. The germline V gene has CDR1 MNHEY and CDR2 SVGEGT. The CDR3 covers 15 residues. V shed 2 bases and J 4 bases; nucleotides not matched to a gene: 3. The CDR3 DNA follows: TGTGCCAGCAGTTACATGGGACAGGGAAATCAGCCCCAGCATTTT. This encodes CASSYMGQGNQPQHF.

This clonotype was recorded a few times. The genes are TRBV27 and TRBJ2-7; weak D call: TRBD2 (6 bases). Germline CDR1 MNHEY, CDR2 SMNVEV (reference sequence). The germline V and J ends were trimmed by 6 bases and 6 bases, with 21 bases remaining between them. The CDR3 consists of 15 residues. The CDR3 DNA reads TGTGCCAGCAGAGGTACCGGGAGACTGCTATCCGAGCAGTACTTC. Its translation: CASRGTGRLLSEQYF.

This clonotype was seen a handful of times. The V and J genes are TRBV20-1 and TRBJ1-2; 8 bases match TRBD1. Germline V gives CDR1 DFQATT, CDR2 SNEGSKA (reference sequence). This CDR3 comprises 13 residues. The V gene end was trimmed by 5 bases and the J gene end by 4 bases; junction bases not matched to a gene: 6. CDR3 residues: CSARQGTIYGYTF. The DNA for the CDR3 is TGCAGTGCTCGACAGGGGACCATCTATGGCTACACCTTC.

The rearrangement links TRBV28 to TRBJ1-3, with D maybe TRBD1 (5 bases). V lost 4 bases and J lost 1, with 14 bases in between. Germline V CDR1 and CDR2: MDHEN, SYDVKM. The CDR3 consists of 16 residues. The CDR3 nucleotides are TGTGCCAGCAGTTCGAGCGCCAAGGGGTCTGGAAACACCATATATTTT. Protein product: CASSSSAKGSGNTIYF. Complete variable domain (other parts from reference TRBV28 and TRBJ1-3): DVKVTQSSRYLVKRTGEKVFLECVQDMDHENMFWYRQDPGLGLRLIYFSYDVKMKEKGDIPEGYSVSREKKERFSLILESASTNQTSMYLCASSSSAKGSGNTIYFGEGSWLTVV.

CDR3 region: CASRGHSGNTIYF. In DNA, the CDR3 is TGTGCCAGCAGGGGACACTCGGGAAACACCATATATTTT. The chain employs TRBV27 and TRBJ1-3; possible D gene TRBD1, 6 bases. CDR1 is MNHEY, CDR2 SMNVEV, per germline (reference sequence). CDR3 length equals 13 residues. Trimming pared 6 bases from V and 4 bases from J, leaving 10 bases between.

This chain connects TRBV7-9 to TRBJ1-2; D call uncertain. CDR3 length: 12 amino acids. Germline assignment: CDR1 SEHNR and CDR2 FQNEAQ (reference sequence). With 3 bases removed from V and 8 bases from J, the gap between germline ends came to 10 bases. CDR3 DNA: TGTGCCAGCAGCTTGGGATCGAAGGGCTACACCTTC. Its translation is CASSLGSKGYTF.

This chain uses TRBV28 with TRBJ2-7; D call uncertain. Per germline, CDR1 MDHEN and CDR2 SYDVKM. The CDR3 runs 16 residues. V lost 5 bases and J 3 bases, leaving 20 bases between the germline ends. CDR3 loop: CASSPNPRVASYEQYF. CDR3 DNA: TGTGCCAGCAGTCCGAACCCGAGAGTAGCAAGCTACGAGCAGTACTTC.

The chain has TRBV12-3 or TRBV12-4 and TRBJ2-2, with 13 bases aligning to TRBD2. The CDR3 covers 15 residues. Trimming removed 7 bases from V and 8 bases from J; junction bases left unmatched: 7. The CDR3 protein is CASKPGLAGAGELFF. The CDR3 bases are TGTGCCAGCAAGCCCGGACTAGCGGGAGCAGGGGAGCTGTTTTTT.

This clonotype was seen a handful of times. The V call is TRBV10-1, the J call TRBJ2-5; 9 bases line up with TRBD1. The CDR3 is made up of 15 amino acids. J lost 3 bases, V lost 5 bases, and 7 bases had no gene match. Germline loops: CDR1 WNHNN, CDR2 SYGVQD (reference sequence). This chain's CDR3 is CASSKTQGAKETQYF. Written as DNA, the CDR3 is TGCGCCAGCAGTAAAACACAGGGGGCGAAAGAGACCCAGTACTTC.

This clonotype was found once. The rearrangement links TRBV29-1 to TRBJ2-3; D not resolved. Germline CDR1 is SQVTM and CDR2 is ANQGSEA. V dropped 1 base and J dropped 6 bases, with 17 bases sitting between them. The CDR3 consists of 15 residues. The CDR3 protein is CSVEAGHGVGDTQYF. In DNA form, the CDR3 reads TGCAGCGTTGAAGCCGGGCACGGTGTAGGCGATACGCAGTATTTT.

This clonotype is a singleton in its sample. The genes are TRBV28 and TRBJ1-5, with TRBD1 matching 7 bases. This CDR3 comprises 16 residues. Trimming cost V 6 bases and J 1 base; bases outside gene matches: 9. From germline, CDR1 is MDHEN and CDR2 SYDVKM. CDR3 protein: CASSSVQGLSNQPQHF. Written as DNA, the CDR3 is TGTGCCAGCAGCTCAGTACAGGGGTTGAGCAATCAGCCCCAGCATTTT.

V usage is TRBV7-2 and J usage is TRBJ2-7; D is perhaps TRBD1 (6 bases). CDR3 length: 15 residues. V shed 2 bases and J shed 4 bases, with 15 bases lying between them. From germline, CDR1 is SGHTA and CDR2 FQGNSA. CDR3 in DNA: TGTGCCAGCAGCTTAATGAGTCAGGGGTATTACGAGCAGTACTTC. It translates to CASSLMSQGYYEQYF. Supplemented by reference TRBV7-2 and TRBJ2-7, the full variable domain reads GAGVSQSPSNKVTEKGKDVELRCDPISGHTALYWYRQSLGQGLEFLIYFQGNSAPDKSGLPSDRFSAERTGGSVSTLTIQRTQQEDSAVYLCASSLMSQGYYEQYFGPGTRLTVT.

The rearrangement uses TRBV28 and TRBJ1-1; the D is unclear. V was cut by 5 bases and J by 12 bases, with 22 bases left in between. CDR1 and CDR2 (germline): MDHEN, SYDVKM. The CDR3 has 14 residues. CDR3: CASSTRSSSRKTFF. For the CDR3, the DNA is TGTGCCAGCAGTACCCGGTCCAGCTCTAGGAAAACTTTCTTT. The variable domain in full, completed from reference TRBV28 and TRBJ1-1, reads DVKVTQSSRYLVKRTGEKVFLECVQDMDHENMFWYRQDPGLGLRLIYFSYDVKMKEKGDIPEGYSVSREKKERFSLILESASTNQTSMYLCASSTRSSSRKTFFGQGTRLTVV.

By share of the sample, this clonotype is medium-sized. The V call is TRBV7-3, the J call TRBJ2-7; 10 positions agree with TRBD2. Germline V gene data show CDR1 as SGHTA and CDR2 as FQGTGA. The ends lost 2 bases at V and 3 bases at J; junction bases unmatched: 4. CDR3 size: 15 residues. The CDR3 bases are TGTGCCAGCAGCTTAGCAGCGGGAGGGTACTACGAGCAGTACTTC. Its protein is CASSLAAGGYYEQYF.

This clonotype has just one count. V and J are TRBV7-8 and TRBJ2-5; 9 nucleotides agree with TRBD2. V lost 3 bases, J lost 5 bases, and 1 base stayed unmatched. This CDR3 contains 13 residues. Germline V gene data show CDR1 as SGHVS and CDR2 as FQNEAQ. The CDR3 is CASSLAGGETQYF. DNA of the CDR3: TGTGCCAGCAGCTTGGCGGGAGGGGAGACCCAGTACTTC.

This clonotype was recorded only once. J is TRBJ1-1 and V is TRBV27, with D possibly being TRBD1 (6 bases). Germline CDR1 is MNHEY and CDR2 is SMNVEV (reference sequence). This CDR3 spans 12 amino acids. The V end was cut by 6 bases, the J end by 5 bases, with 10 bases between. CDR3 coding DNA: TGTGCCAGCAGAACAGGGAGGACTGAAGCTTTCTTT. Its protein is CASRTGRTEAFF.

CDR3 protein: CASSLGVNEQFF. The CDR3 nucleotides read TGTGCCAGCAGCTTAGGGGTTAATGAGCAGTTCTTC. The chain employs TRBV11-2 and TRBJ2-1, with no clear D. From germline, CDR1 is SGHAT and CDR2 FQNNGV. This CDR3 has 12 amino acids. The germline V and J ends were trimmed by 1 base and 7 bases, with 5 bases remaining between them.

CDR3 protein: CASSSTGTHNQPQHF. In DNA, the CDR3 is TGTGCCAGCAGTTCGACCGGGACACACAATCAGCCCCAGCATTTT. V and J are TRBV6-5 and TRBJ1-5; a possible D gene is TRBD1 (6 bases). Looked up from germline, CDR1 is MNHEY and CDR2 is SVGAGI. The ends were cut back, 4 bases at V and 3 bases at J, with 13 bases in the middle. The CDR3 length is 15 residues.

The rearrangement uses TRBV11-3 and TRBJ2-7, with 8 bases lining up with TRBD1. Trimming at V came to 3 bases and at J to 4 bases, leaving 8 bases not matched to a gene. Germline lookup yields CDR1 SGHNT and CDR2 YENEEA. CDR3 length: 15 residues. CDR3 coding DNA: TGTGCCAGCAGCTTGGGACAGGAGACCCCTTACGAGCAGTACTTC. It yields the protein CASSLGQETPYEQYF.

This chain uses TRBV15 with TRBJ1-1; tentatively, D is TRBD1 (5 bases). Germline V lookup: CDR1 LNHNV, CDR2 YYDKDF (reference sequence). There are 14 residues in the CDR3. V gave up 0 bases and J gave up 4 bases, with 9 bases separating them. CDR3 nucleotide sequence: TGTGCCACCAGCAGAGAGCAGGGTGGCACTGAAGCTTTCTTT. It is translated as CATSREQGGTEAFF. The whole variable domain, filled in from reference TRBV15 and TRBJ1-1, reads DAMVIQNPRYQVTQFGKPVTLSCSQTLNHNVMYWYQQKSSQAPKLLFHYYDKDFNNEADTPDNFQSRRPNTSFCFLDIRSPGLGDTAMYLCATSREQGGTEAFFGQGTRLTVV.

V usage is TRBV6-5 and J usage is TRBJ2-3; no reliable D call. Germline-derived CDR1 and CDR2 are MNHEY and SVGAGI. There are 18 residues in the CDR3. Deletions cut 3 bases from V and 0 bases from J, with 19 bases between. CDR3 nucleotides: TGTGCCAGCAGTTATAGATTGGTTGGGCGTACTAGCACAGATACGCAGTATTTT. Its protein is CASSYRLVGRTSTDTQYF.

This clonotype appeared a single time. The J gene is TRBJ2-1, the V gene TRBV29-1; tentatively, D is TRBD1 (5 bases). Germline CDR1 is SQVTM and CDR2 is ANQGSEA. Trimming removed 8 bases from V and 7 bases from J, with 15 bases in between. CDR3 length: 12 amino acids. CDR3 nucleotides: TGCAGCTCCCATAAAGGGGTAAATGAGCAGTTCTTC. Protein product: CSSHKGVNEQFF.

The rearrangement links TRBV7-2 to TRBJ2-7, with no clear D. Germline assignment: CDR1 SGHTA and CDR2 FQGNSA. The CDR3 extends over 13 amino acids. The V end lost 0 bases, the J end lost 6 bases, and 9 bases lay between the germline ends. The CDR3 loop reads CASSLAGLGEQYF. In DNA form, the CDR3 reads TGTGCCAGCAGCTTAGCAGGGCTGGGCGAGCAGTACTTC.

The rearrangement uses TRBV4-3 and TRBJ2-7; 7 bases are shared with TRBD1. This CDR3 is 16 amino acids long. V trimming: 1 base; J trimming: 7 bases; junction bases outside the gene matches: 13. Looked up from germline, CDR1 is LGHNA and CDR2 is YSLEER. DNA for the CDR3: TGCGCCAGCAGCCAAGTATTGCCAAGGACAGGCCAGGAGCAGTACTTC. Protein sequence: CASSQVLPRTGQEQYF.

This chain links TRBV18 with TRBJ1-2; D perhaps matches TRBD1 (5 bases). Germline V gene sequence: CDR1 KGHSH, CDR2 LQKENI. V was shortened by 3 bases and J by 2 bases, with 10 bases between the two germline ends. This CDR3 has 14 residues. The CDR3 sequence: CASSPSGRNYGYTF. CDR3 sequence (DNA): TGTGCCAGCTCACCTTCAGGGAGGAACTATGGCTACACCTTC.

The rearrangement links TRBV12-3 or TRBV12-4 to TRBJ1-5; D is ambiguous. The V end was cut by 5 bases, the J end by 9 bases, with 14 bases between. The CDR3 has 13 residues. CDR3 sequence reads: CASSPQKELPQHF. DNA of the CDR3: TGTGCCAGCAGTCCTCAGAAGGAGTTGCCCCAGCATTTT.

The rearrangement links TRBV20-1 to TRBJ1-6; D uncertain. V was shortened by 2 bases and J by 7 bases, with 9 bases between the two germline ends. Germline V lookup: CDR1 DFQATT, CDR2 SNEGSKA (reference sequence). The CDR3 totals 13 residues. The CDR3 loop is CSARLAANSPLHF. In DNA form, the CDR3 reads TGCAGTGCTAGACTTGCGGCGAATTCACCCCTCCACTTT.